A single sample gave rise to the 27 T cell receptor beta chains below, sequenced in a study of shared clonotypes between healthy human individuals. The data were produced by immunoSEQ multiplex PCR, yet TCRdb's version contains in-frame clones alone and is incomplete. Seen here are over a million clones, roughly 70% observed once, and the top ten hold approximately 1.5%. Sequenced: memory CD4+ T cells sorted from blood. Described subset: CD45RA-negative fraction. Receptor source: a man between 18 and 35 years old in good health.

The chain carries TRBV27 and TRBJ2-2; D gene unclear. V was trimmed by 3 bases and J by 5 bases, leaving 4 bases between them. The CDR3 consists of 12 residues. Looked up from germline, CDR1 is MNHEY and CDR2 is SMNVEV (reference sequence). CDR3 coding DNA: TGTGCCAGCAGTTTTGTTACCGGGGAGCTGTTTTTT. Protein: CASSFVTGELFF.

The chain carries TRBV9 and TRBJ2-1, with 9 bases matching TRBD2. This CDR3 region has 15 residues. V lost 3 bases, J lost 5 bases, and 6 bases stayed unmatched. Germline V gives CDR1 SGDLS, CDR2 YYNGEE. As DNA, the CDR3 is TGTGCCAGCAGCGCCTCTAGCGGGGCTAACAATGAGCAGTTCTTC. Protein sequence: CASSASSGANNEQFF.

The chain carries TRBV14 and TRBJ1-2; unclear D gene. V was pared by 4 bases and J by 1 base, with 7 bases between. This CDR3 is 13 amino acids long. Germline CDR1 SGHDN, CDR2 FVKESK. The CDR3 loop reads CASSLARNYGYTF. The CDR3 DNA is TGTGCCAGCAGCCTTGCCCGTAACTATGGCTACACCTTC.

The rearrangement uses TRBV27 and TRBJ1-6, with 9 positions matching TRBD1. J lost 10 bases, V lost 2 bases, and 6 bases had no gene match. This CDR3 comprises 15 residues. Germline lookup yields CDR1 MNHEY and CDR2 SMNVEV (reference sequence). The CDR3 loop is CASSLQGTGRSPLHF. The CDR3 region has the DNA TGTGCCAGCAGTTTACAAGGGACAGGGAGATCACCCCTCCACTTT.

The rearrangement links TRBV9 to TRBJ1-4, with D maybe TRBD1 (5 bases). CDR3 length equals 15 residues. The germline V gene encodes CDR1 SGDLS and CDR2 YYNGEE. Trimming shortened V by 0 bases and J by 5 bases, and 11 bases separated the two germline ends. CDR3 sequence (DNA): TGTGCCAGCAGCGTAGATGGGACGAGAAATGAAAAACTGTTTTTT. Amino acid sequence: CASSVDGTRNEKLFF.

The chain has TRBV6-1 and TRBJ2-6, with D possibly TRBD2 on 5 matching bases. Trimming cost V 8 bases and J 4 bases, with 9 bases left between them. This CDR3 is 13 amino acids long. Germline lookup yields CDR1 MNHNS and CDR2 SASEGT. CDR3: CASGAEGANVLTF. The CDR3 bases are TGTGCCAGCGGAGCGGAGGGGGCCAACGTCCTGACTTTC.

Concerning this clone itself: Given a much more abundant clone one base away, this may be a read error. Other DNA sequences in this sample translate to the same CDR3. The DNA for the CDR3 is TGTGCCAGCAGCCCTCAAGAGACCCAGTACTTC. Protein: CASSPQETQYF. The gene calls are TRBV7-2 and TRBJ2-5; D remains unclear. Per the germline V gene, CDR1 is SGHTA and CDR2 is FQGNSA. Trimming took 5 bases from V and 2 from J, leaving 3 bases between them. This CDR3 has 11 residues.

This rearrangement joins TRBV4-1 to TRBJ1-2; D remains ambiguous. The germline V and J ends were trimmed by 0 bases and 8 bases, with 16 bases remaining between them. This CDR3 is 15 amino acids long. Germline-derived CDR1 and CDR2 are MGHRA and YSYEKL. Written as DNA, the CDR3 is TGCGCCAGCAGCCAAGATCCCGAGGGAGATAGGGGCTACACCTTC. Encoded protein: CASSQDPEGDRGYTF.

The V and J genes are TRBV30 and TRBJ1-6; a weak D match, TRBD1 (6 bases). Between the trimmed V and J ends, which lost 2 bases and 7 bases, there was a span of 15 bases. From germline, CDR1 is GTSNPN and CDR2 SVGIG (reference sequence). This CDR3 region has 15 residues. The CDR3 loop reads CAWSYLEGGNSPLHF. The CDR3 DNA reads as TGTGCCTGGAGTTACCTAGAGGGGGGGAATTCACCCCTCCACTTT.

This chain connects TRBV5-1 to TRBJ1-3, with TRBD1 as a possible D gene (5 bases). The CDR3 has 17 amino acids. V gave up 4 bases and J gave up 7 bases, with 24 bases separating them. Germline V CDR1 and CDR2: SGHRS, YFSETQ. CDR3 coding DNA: TGCGCCAGCAGCCCCCACCCACTCGGCGAAGAGGGGAACACCATATATTTT. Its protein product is CASSPHPLGEEGNTIYF.

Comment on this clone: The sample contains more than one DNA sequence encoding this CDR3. The CDR3 DNA follows: TGTGCCAGCGCGGGGTCTGGGGCCAACGTCCTGACTTTC. Residues: CASAGSGANVLTF. The V gene is TRBV2, the J gene TRBJ2-6; a weak D match, TRBD2 (6 bases). The V end lost 8 bases, the J end lost 1 base, and 6 bases lay between the germline ends. Germline values: CDR1 SNHLY, CDR2 FYNNEI. The CDR3 consists of 13 residues.

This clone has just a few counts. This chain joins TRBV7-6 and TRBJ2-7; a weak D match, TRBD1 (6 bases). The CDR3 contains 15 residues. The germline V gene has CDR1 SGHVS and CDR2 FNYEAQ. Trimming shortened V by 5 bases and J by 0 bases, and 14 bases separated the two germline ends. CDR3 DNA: TGTGCCAGCAGCGCGCAGCAGGGGCCCTCCTACGAGCAGTACTTC. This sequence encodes CASSAQQGPSYEQYF.

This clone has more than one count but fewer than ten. CDR3 amino acids: CASSGFLSNQPQHF. CDR3 nucleotides: TGTGCCAGCAGTGGATTCCTTAGCAATCAGCCCCAGCATTTT. This chain links TRBV2 with TRBJ1-5; D ambiguous. CDR3 size: 14 residues. Trimming removed 4 bases at V and 0 bases at J, with 7 bases between. Looked up from germline, CDR1 is SNHLY and CDR2 is FYNNEI.

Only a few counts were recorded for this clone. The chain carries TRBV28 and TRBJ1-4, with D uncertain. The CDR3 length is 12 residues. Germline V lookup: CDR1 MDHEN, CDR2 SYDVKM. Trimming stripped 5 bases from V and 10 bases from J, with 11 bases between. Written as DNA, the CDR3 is TGTGCCAGCAGTCCTGGACCGGTAAAACTGTTTTTT. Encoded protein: CASSPGPVKLFF.

The CDR3 loop reads CASRLGSREQYF. CDR3 in DNA: TGTGCAAGTCGCTTAGGATCTCGCGAGCAGTACTTC. The V call is TRBV12-2, the J call TRBJ2-7. TRBV12-2 is a pseudogene locus. The CDR3 totals 12 residues.

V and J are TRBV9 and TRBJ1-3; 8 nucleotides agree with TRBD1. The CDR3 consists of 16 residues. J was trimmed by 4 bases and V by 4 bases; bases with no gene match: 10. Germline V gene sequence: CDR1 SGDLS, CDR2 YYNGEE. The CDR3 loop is CASSPGQGLAGNTIYF. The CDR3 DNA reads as TGTGCCAGCAGCCCCGGACAGGGTTTGGCAGGAAACACCATATATTTT.

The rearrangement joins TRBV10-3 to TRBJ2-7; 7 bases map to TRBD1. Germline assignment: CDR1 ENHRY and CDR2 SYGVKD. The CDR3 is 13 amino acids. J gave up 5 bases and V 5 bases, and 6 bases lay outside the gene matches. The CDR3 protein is CAISRDSGDEQYF. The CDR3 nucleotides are TGTGCCATCAGTAGGGACAGCGGCGACGAGCAGTACTTC.

Written as DNA, the CDR3 is TGTGCCAGCAGTGAATGGTATGGCTACACCTTC. Translation: CASSEWYGYTF. V gene TRBV6-1 combines with J gene TRBJ1-2; D gene uncertain. CDR3 length: 11 residues. Trimming stripped 2 bases from V and 5 bases from J, with 3 bases between. Germline V lookup: CDR1 MNHNS, CDR2 SASEGT.

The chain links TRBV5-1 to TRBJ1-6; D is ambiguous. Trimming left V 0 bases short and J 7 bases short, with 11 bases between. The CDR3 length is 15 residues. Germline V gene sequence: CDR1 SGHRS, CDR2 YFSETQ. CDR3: CASSLASGGNSPLHF. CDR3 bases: TGCGCCAGCAGCTTGGCTTCGGGTGGGAATTCACCCCTCCACTTT.

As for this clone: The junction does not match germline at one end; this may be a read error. The CDR3 nucleotides are TGTGCCAGCAACTTATTGGGCTCCTGGCAGTTCTTC. Translation: CASNLLGSWQFF. This rearrangement joins TRBV7-2 to TRBJ2-1; D uncertain. Germline-derived CDR1 and CDR2 are SGHTA and FQGNSA. The CDR3 has 12 amino acids.

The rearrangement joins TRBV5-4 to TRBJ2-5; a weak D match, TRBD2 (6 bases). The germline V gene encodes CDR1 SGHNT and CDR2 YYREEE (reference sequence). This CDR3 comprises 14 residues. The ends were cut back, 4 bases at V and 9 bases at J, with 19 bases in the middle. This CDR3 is CASSPEGSGGSQYF. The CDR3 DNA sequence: TGTGCCAGCAGCCCAGAGGGTAGCGGTGGGTCCCAGTACTTC.

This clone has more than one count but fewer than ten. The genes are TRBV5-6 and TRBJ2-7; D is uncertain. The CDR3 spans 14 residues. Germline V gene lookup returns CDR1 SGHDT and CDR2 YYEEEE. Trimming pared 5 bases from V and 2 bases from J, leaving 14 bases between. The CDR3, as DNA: TGTGCCAGCAGGCGGTCGGCAGGTGCCTACGAGCAGTACTTC. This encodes CASRRSAGAYEQYF.

CDR3 sequence (DNA): TGTGCCAGCAGTGAACCAGGGAGGCCCAGCTCCTACGAGCAGTACTTC. Protein product: CASSEPGRPSSYEQYF. The chain combines TRBV6-1 with TRBJ2-7; TRBD2 is a possible D gene (6 bases). The V and J ends lost 2 bases and 0 bases respectively, with 14 bases between them. The CDR3 has 16 residues. Germline assignment: CDR1 MNHNS and CDR2 SASEGT.

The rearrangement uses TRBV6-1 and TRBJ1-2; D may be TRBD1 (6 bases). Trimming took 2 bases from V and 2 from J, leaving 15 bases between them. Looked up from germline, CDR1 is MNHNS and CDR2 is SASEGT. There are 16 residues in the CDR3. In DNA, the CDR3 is TGTGCCAGCAGTGAACCAACAGGGAAGGGGAACTATGGCTACACCTTC. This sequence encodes CASSEPTGKGNYGYTF.

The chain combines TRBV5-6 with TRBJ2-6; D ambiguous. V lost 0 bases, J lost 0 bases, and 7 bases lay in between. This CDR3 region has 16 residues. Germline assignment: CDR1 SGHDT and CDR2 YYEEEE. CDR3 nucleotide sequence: TGTGCCAGCAGCTTGGTCCTGACCTCTGGGGCCAACGTCCTGACTTTC. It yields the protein CASSLVLTSGANVLTF. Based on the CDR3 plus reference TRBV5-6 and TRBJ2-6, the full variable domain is DAGVTQSPTHLIKTRGQQVTLRCSPKSGHDTVSWYQQALGQGPQFIFQYYEEEERQRGNFPDRFSGHQFPNYSSELNVNALLLGDSALYLCASSLVLTSGANVLTFGAGSRLTVL.

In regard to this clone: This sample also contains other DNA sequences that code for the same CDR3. CDR3 coding DNA: TGTGCCAGCAGCCTGGGCGGACTAGCGGGAAATGAGCAGTTCTTC. This codes for CASSLGGLAGNEQFF. This rearrangement joins TRBV7-9 to TRBJ2-1; 12 positions agree with TRBD2. The CDR3 sequence is 15 residues long. Unmatched junction bases numbered 6, after V lost 5 bases and J lost 7 bases. The germline V gene encodes CDR1 SEHNR and CDR2 FQNEAQ (reference sequence).

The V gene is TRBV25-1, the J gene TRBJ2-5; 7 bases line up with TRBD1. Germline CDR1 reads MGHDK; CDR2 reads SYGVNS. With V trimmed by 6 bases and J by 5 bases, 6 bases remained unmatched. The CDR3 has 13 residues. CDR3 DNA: TGTGCCAGCAGCCCGACAGGGTTGGAGACCCAGTACTTC. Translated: CASSPTGLETQYF.